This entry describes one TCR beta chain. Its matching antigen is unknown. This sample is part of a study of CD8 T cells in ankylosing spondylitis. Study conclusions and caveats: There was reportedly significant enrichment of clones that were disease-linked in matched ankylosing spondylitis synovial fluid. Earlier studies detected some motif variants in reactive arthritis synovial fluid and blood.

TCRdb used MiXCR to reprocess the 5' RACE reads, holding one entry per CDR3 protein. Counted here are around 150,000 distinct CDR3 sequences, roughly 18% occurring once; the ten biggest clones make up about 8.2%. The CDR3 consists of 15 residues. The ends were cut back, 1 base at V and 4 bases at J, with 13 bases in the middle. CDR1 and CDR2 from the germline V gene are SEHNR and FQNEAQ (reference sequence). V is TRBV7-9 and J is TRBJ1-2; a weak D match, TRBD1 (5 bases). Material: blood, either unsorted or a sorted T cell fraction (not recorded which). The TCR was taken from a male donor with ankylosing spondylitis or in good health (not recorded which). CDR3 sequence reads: CASSLVGGAPYGYTF. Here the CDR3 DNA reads TGTGCCAGCAGCTTAGTCGGAGGGGCGCCCTATGGCTACACCTTC. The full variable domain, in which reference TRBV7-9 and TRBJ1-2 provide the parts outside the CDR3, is DTGVSQNPRHKITKRGQNVTFRCDPISEHNRLYWYRQTLGQGPEFLTYFQNEAQLEKSRLLSDRFSAERPKGSFSTLEIQRTEQGDSAMYLCASSLVGGAPYGYTFGSGTRLTVV.